This TCR beta chain appears in the sequencing data of a study of blood T cell repertoires in COVID-19. Background on the study: From T cells, B-cell-depleted T cells, or PBMCs came the material, which was cDNA or gDNA.

Original processing methods: Researchers report that nucleated cell counts were estimated from reference gene primer amplification. Some clones are missing from TCRdb's copy, which holds only in-frame ones; the method was immunoSEQ multiplex PCR. V and J calls and clone size are those listed in that table; D and trimming were worked out from the DNA. The sample holds about 140,000 clones; roughly four fifths are singletons and the top ten take roughly 3.9%. Input material: peripheral blood. This sequence was found in a woman of 80 years or more with acute or convalescent COVID-19.

The CDR3 nucleotides are TGTGCCAGCAGCTTAACATCCGGGGGACGAAACACCATATATTTT. Amino acid sequence: CASSLTSGGRNTIYF. The rearrangement links TRBV6-5 to TRBJ1-3; possible D gene TRBD1, 5 bases. Germline V CDR1 and CDR2: MNHEY, SVGAGI. Trimming removed 6 bases at V and 5 bases at J, with 17 bases between. The CDR3 loop spans 15 amino acids.